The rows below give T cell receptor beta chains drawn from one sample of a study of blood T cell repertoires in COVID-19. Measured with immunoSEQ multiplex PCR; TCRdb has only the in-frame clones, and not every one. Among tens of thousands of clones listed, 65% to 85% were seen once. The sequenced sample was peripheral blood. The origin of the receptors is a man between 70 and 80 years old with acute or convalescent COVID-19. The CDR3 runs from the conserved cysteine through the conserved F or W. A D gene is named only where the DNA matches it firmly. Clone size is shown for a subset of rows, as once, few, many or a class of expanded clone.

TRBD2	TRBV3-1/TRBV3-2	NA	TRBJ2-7	CASSQDSSGGREQYF	TGTGCCAGCAGCCAAGATTCTAGCGGGGGGCGCGAGCAGTACTTC
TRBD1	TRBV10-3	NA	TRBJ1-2	CAISESATGSNYGYTF	TGTGCCATCAGTGAGTCGGCGACAGGGTCGAACTATGGCTACACCTTC
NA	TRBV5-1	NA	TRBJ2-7	CASSLEPGPREQYF	TGCGCCAGCAGCTTAGAGCCAGGGCCCCGGGAGCAGTACTTC
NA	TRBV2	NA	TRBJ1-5	CASRGDGPNQPQHF	TGTGCCAGCAGGGGAGACGGCCCCAATCAGCCCCAGCATTTT
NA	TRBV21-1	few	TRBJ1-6	CASSKNDQRPYNSPLHF	TGTGCCAGCAGCAAAAATGACCAGCGTCCTTATAATTCACCCCTCCACTTT
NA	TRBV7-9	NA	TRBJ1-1	CASSLGDGGMGSTEAFF	TGTGCCAGCAGCTTAGGGGACGGGGGGATGGGATCCACTGAAGCTTTCTTT
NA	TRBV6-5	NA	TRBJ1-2	CASGLRGGATYGYTF	TGTGCCAGCGGCCTCCGGGGGGGCGCCACCTATGGCTACACCTTC
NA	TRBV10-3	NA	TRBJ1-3	CAISDPENTIYF	TGTGCCATCAGTGATCCGGAGAACACCATATATTTT
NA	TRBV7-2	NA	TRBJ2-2	CASSLTRMNTGELFF	TGTGCCAGCAGCTTGACGCGGATGAACACCGGGGAGCTGTTTTTT
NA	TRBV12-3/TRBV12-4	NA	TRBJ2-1	CASSLGQNNEQFF	TGTGCCAGCAGTTTAGGACAGAACAATGAGCAGTTCTTC
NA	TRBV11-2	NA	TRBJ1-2	CASSLDAGPRYTF	TGTGCCAGCAGCTTAGATGCAGGGCCACGCTACACCTTC
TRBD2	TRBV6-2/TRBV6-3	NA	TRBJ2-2	CASSYWLAGATGELFF	TGTGCCAGCAGTTATTGGCTAGCGGGAGCCACCGGGGAGCTGTTTTTT
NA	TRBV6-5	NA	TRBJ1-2	CASRLTGSGGYTF	TGTGCCAGCAGGCTGACTGGGTCGGGTGGCTACACCTTC
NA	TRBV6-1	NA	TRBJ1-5	CASGPGDQPQHF	TGTGCCAGTGGGCCCGGGGATCAGCCCCAGCATTTT
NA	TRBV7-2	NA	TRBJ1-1	CASSGGTDFTEAFF	TGTGCCAGCAGCGGAGGGACGGATTTCACTGAAGCTTTCTTT
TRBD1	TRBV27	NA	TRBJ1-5	CASRLGTVSNQPQHF	TGTGCCAGCAGACTCGGGACAGTTAGCAATCAGCCCCAGCATTTT
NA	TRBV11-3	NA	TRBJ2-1	CASSLAVVNEQFF	TGTGCCAGCAGCTTGGCGGTTGTCAATGAGCAGTTCTTC
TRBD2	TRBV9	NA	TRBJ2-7	CASSGGLYYEQYF	TGTGCCAGCAGCGGGGGACTATACTACGAGCAGTACTTC
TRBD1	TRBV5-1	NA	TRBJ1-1	CASSLEGTGGTNTEAFF	TGCGCCAGCAGCTTGGAAGGGACAGGGGGTACGAACACTGAAGCTTTCTTT
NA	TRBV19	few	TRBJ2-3	CASSIGGSYTDTQYF	TGTGCCAGTAGTATAGGAGGAAGTTACACAGATACGCAGTATTTT
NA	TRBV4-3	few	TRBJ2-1	CASSQGVSGLNEQFF	TGCGCCAGCAGCCAAGGAGTAAGCGGGCTCAATGAGCAGTTCTTC
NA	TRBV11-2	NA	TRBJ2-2	CASSAQGLDTGELFF	TGTGCCAGCAGCGCACAGGGTTTGGACACCGGGGAGCTGTTTTTT
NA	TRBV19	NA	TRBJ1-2	CASSIATGLQAGYTF	TGTGCCAGTAGTATAGCTACAGGCCTTCAAGCTGGCTACACCTTC
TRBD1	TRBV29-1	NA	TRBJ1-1	CSVEVHTGASEAFF	TGCAGCGTTGAAGTTCATACAGGGGCATCTGAAGCTTTCTTT
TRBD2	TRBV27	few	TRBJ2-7	CASSPGTSVLSYEQYF	TGTGCCAGCAGCCCCGGGACTAGCGTACTCTCCTACGAGCAGTACTTC
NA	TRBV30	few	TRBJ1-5	CAWSGGLGQPQHF	TGTGCCTGGAGTGGCGGGCTCGGGCAGCCCCAGCATTTT
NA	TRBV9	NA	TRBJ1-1	CASSGPHPEAFF	TGTGCCAGCAGCGGGCCCCACCCTGAAGCTTTCTTT
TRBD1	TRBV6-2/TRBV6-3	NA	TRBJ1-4	CASSSRTGGNEKLFF	TGTGCCAGCAGTTCCCGGACAGGGGGTAATGAAAAACTGTTTTTT
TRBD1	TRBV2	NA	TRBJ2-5	CASSRDSETQYF	TGTGCCAGCAGTAGGGACAGTGAGACCCAGTACTTC
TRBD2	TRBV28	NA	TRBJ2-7	CASSGGFSGRGIYEQYF	TGTGCCAGCTCCGGGGGTTTCAGCGGGAGAGGCATCTACGAGCAGTACTTC
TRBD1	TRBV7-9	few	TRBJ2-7	CASSQGTGPTYEQYF	TGTGCCAGCAGCCAGGGGACAGGGCCTACCTACGAGCAGTACTTC
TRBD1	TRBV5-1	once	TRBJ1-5	CASSLGPQGASNQPQHF	TGCGCCAGCAGCTTGGGCCCACAGGGGGCTAGCAATCAGCCCCAGCATTTT
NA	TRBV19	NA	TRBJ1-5	CASSYAAGGLDNQPQHF	TGTGCCAGTAGTTATGCGGCCGGCGGGCTAGACAATCAGCCCCAGCATTTT
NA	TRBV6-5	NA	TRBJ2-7	CASSAMNSVEYF	TGTGCCAGCAGCGCGATGAACTCGGTGGAGTACTTC
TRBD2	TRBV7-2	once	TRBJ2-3	CASSYRGGASTDTQYF	TGTGCCAGCAGCTACCGCGGGGGGGCCAGCACAGATACGCAGTATTTT
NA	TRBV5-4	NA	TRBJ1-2	CASSGGVLADGYTF	TGTGCCAGCAGCGGCGGGGTCCTTGCGGATGGCTACACCTTC
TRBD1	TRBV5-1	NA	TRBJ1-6	CASSRDRDSPLHF	TGCGCCAGCAGCCGGGACAGGGATTCACCCCTCCACTTT
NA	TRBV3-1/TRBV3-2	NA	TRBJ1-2	CASSQGWAASYGYTF	TGTGCCAGCAGCCAAGGCTGGGCAGCCTCCTATGGCTACACCTTC
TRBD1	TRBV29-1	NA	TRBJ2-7	CSVEGDRGAYEQYF	TGCAGCGTTGAGGGGGACAGGGGCGCCTACGAGCAGTACTTC
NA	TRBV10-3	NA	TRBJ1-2	CAISGLQGDYGYTF	TGTGCCATCAGTGGGCTACAGGGTGACTATGGCTACACCTTC
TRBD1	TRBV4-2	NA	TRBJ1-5	CASSQDKGGQGAGEPQHF	TGTGCCAGCAGCCAAGATAAAGGGGGACAGGGGGCCGGAGAGCCCCAGCATTTT
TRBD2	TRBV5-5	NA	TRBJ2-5	CASSLGLAGEETQYF	TGTGCCAGCAGCTTGGGATTAGCGGGGGAAGAGACCCAGTACTTC
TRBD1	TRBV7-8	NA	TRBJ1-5	CASSPIRQGLGRWSNQPQHF	TGTGCCAGCAGCCCTATAAGACAGGGATTGGGTCGGTGGAGCAATCAGCCCCAGCATTTT
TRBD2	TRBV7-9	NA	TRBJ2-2	CASSLWTSGNTGELFF	TGTGCCAGCAGCTTATGGACTAGCGGGAACACCGGGGAGCTGTTTTTT
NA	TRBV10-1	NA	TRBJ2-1	CASSESGGDPSEQFF	TGCGCCAGCAGTGAGTCAGGAGGGGATCCTAGCGAGCAGTTCTTC
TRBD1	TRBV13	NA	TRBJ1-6	CASSLGDRVGSPLHF	TGTGCCAGCAGCTTAGGAGACAGGGTAGGGTCACCCCTCCACTTT
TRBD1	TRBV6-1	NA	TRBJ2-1	CASSETGGFYNEQFF	TGTGCCAGCAGTGAAACAGGGGGATTCTACAATGAGCAGTTCTTC
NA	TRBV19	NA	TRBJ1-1	CASSPQKQNTEAFF	TGTGCCAGTAGCCCACAGAAACAGAACACTGAAGCTTTCTTT
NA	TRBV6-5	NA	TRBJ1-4	CASIGQNEKLFF	TGTGCCAGCATAGGACAGAATGAAAAACTGTTTTTT
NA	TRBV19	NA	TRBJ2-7	CASSINLRTDSYEQYF	TGTGCCAGTAGTATTAATCTCAGGACAGACTCCTACGAGCAGTACTTC
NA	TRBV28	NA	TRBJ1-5	CATLEVNQPQHF	TGTGCCACCCTGGAGGTGAATCAGCCCCAGCATTTT